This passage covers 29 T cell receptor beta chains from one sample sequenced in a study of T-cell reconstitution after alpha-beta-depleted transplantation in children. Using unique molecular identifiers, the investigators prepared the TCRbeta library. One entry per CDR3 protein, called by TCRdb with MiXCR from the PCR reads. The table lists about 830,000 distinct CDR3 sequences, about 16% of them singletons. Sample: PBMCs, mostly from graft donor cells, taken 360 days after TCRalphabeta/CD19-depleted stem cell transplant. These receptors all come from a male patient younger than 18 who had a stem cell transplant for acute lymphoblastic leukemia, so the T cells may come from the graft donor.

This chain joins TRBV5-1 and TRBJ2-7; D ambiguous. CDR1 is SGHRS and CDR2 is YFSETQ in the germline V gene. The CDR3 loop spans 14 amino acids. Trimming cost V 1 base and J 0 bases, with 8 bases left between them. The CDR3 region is CASSLSPLSYEQYF. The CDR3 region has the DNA TGCGCCAGCAGCTTGTCGCCCCTCTCCTACGAGCAGTACTTC.

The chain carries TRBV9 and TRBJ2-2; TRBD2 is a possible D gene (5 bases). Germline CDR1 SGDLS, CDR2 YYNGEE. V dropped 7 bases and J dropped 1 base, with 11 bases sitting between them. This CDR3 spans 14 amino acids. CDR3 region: CASSPGMNTGELFF. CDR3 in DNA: TGTGCCAGCTCCCCGGGAATGAACACCGGGGAGCTGTTTTTT. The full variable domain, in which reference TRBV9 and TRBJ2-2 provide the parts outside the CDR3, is DSGVTQTPKHLITATGQRVTLRCSPRSGDLSVYWYQQSLDQGLQFLIQYYNGEERAKGNILERFSAQQFPDLHSELNLSSLELGDSALYFCASSPGMNTGELFFGEGSRLTVL.

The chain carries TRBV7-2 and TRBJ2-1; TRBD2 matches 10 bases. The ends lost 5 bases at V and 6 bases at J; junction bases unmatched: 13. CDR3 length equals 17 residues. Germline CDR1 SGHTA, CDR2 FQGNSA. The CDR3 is CASSRSRTSGVGNEQFF. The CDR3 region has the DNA TGTGCCAGCAGCCGCTCCCGCACTAGCGGGGTCGGCAATGAGCAGTTCTTC. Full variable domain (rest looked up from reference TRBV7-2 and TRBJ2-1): GAGVSQSPSNKVTEKGKDVELRCDPISGHTALYWYRQSLGQGLEFLIYFQGNSAPDKSGLPSDRFSAERTGGSVSTLTIQRTQQEDSAVYLCASSRSRTSGVGNEQFFGPGTRLTVL.

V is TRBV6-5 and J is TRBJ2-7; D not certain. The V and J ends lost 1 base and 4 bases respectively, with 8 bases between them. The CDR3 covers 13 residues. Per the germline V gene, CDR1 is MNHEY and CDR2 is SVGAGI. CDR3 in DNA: TGTGCCAGCAGTTACTATACAGATTACGAGCAGTACTTC. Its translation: CASSYYTDYEQYF.

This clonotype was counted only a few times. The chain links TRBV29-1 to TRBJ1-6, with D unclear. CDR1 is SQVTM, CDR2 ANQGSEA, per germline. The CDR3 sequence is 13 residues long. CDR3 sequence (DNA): TGCAGACCTAGGACCGACTCGGTGTCACCCCTCCACTTT. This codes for CRPRTDSVSPLHF.

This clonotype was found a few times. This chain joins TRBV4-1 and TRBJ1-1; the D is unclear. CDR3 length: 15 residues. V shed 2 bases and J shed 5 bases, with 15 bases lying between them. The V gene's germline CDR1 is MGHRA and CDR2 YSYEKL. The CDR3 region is CASSQLTVRVTEAFF. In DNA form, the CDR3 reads TGCGCCAGCAGCCAACTTACAGTACGGGTTACTGAAGCTTTCTTT.

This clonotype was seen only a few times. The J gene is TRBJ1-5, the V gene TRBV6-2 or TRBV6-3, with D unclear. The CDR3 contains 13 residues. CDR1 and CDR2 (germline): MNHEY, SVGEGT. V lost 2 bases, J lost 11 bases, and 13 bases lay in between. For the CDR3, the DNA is TGTGCCAGCAGTTACGACCCTTCTTTGACCCAGCATTTT. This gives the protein CASSYDPSLTQHF.

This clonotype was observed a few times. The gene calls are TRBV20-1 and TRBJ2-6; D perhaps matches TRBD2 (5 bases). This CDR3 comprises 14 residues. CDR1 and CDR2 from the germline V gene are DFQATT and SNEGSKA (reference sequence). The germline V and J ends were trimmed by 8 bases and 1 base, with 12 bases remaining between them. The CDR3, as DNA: TGCAGTTCGCCTCGGGGATCTGGGGCCAACGTCCTGACTTTC. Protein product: CSSPRGSGANVLTF.

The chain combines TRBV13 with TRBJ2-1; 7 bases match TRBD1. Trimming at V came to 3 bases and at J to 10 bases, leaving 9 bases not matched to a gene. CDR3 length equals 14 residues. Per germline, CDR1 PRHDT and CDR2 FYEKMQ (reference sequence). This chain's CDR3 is CASSFPQGFGEQFF. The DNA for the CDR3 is TGTGCCAGCAGCTTCCCACAGGGGTTCGGGGAGCAGTTCTTC.

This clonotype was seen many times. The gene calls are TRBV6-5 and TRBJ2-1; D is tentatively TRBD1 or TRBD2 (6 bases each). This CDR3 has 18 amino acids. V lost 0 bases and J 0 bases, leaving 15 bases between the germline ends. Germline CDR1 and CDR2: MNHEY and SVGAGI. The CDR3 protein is CASSYSSGGPSSYNEQFF. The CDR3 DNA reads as TGTGCCAGCAGTTACTCGTCCGGGGGCCCCAGCTCCTACAATGAGCAGTTCTTC.

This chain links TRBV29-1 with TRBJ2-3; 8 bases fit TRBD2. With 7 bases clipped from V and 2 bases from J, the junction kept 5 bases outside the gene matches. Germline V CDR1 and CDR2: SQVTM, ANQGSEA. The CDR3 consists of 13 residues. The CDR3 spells CSGLARTTDTQYF. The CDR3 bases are TGCAGCGGACTAGCGAGAACCACAGATACGCAGTATTTT.

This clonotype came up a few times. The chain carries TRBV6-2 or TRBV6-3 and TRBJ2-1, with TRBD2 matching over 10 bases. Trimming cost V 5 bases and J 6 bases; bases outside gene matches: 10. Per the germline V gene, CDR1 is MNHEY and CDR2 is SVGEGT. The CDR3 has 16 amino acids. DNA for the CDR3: TGTGCCAGCAGTGATCCAAGCGGGAGGGCCCCCAATGAGCAGTTCTTC. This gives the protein CASSDPSGRAPNEQFF.

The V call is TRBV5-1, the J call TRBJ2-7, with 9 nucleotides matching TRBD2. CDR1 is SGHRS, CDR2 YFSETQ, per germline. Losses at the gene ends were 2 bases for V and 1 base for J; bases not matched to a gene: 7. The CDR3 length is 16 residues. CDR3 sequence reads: CASSFYVTSGSYEQYF. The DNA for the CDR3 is TGCGCCAGCAGCTTTTACGTGACTAGCGGTTCCTACGAGCAGTACTTC.

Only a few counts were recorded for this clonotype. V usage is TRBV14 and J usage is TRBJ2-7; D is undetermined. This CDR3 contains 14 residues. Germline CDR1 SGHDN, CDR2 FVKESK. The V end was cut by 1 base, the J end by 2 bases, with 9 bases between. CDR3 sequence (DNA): TGTGCCAGCAGCCAAGTCAGGCCCCCCTACGAGCAGTACTTC. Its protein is CASSQVRPPYEQYF.

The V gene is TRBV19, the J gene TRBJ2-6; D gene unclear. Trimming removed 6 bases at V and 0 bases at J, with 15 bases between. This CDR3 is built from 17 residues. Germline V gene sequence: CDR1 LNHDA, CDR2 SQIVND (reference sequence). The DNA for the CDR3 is TGTGCCAGTAGATTAATTAGTTCGAGCTCTGGGGCCAACGTCCTGACTTTC. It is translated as CASRLISSSSGANVLTF.

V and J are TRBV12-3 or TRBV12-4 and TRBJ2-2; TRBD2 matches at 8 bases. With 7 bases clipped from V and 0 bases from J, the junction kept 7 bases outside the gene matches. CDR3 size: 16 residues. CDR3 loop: CASTSGGLANTGELFF. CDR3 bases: TGTGCCAGCACCAGCGGGGGACTAGCGAACACCGGGGAGCTGTTTTTT.

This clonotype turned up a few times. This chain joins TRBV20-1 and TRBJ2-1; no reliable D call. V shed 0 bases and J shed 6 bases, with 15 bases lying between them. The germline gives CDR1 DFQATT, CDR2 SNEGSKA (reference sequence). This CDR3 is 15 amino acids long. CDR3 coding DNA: TGCAGTGCTAGAGATCCAGGACGGCTGGCCAATGAGCAGTTCTTC. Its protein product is CSARDPGRLANEQFF.

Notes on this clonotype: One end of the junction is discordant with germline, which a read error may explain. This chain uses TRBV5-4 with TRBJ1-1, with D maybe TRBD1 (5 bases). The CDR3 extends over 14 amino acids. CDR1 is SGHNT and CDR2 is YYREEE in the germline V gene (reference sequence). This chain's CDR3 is CARSWDGMNTEAFF. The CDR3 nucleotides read TGTGCCCGCAGTTGGGACGGCATGAACACTGAAGCTTTCTTT.

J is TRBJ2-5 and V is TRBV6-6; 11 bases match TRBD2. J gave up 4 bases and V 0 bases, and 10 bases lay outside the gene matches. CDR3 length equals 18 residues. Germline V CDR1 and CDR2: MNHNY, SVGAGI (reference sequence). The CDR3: CASSYSGTLAGEGETQYF. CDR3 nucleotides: TGTGCCAGCAGTTACTCGGGGACACTAGCGGGAGAGGGAGAGACCCAGTACTTC.

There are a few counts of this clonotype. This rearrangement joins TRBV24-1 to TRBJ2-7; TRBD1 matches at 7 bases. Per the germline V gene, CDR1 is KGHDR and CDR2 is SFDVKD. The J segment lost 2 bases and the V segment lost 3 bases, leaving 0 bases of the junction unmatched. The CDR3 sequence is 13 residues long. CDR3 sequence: CATSDGTAYEQYF. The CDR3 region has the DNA TGTGCCACCAGTGATGGGACAGCCTACGAGCAGTACTTC.

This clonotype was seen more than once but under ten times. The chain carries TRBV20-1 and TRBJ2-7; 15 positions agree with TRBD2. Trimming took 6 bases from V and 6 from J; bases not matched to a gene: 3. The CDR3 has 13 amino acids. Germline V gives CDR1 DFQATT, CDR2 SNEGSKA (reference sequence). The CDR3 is CSAPGLAGGEQYF. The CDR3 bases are TGCAGTGCCCCGGGACTAGCGGGGGGCGAGCAGTACTTC.

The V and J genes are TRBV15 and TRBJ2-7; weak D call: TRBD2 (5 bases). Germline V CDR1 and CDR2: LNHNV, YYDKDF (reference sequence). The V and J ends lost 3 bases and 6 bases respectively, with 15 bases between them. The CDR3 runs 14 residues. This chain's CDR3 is CATSSGVGYGEQYF. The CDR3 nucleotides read TGTGCCACCAGCAGCGGGGTAGGGTACGGCGAGCAGTACTTC.

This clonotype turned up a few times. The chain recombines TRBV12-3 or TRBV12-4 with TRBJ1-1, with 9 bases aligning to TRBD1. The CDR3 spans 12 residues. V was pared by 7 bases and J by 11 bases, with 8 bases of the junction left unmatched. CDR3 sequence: CASTLGQGLAFF. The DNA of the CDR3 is TGTGCCAGCACCCTGGGACAGGGCTTGGCTTTCTTT.

The CDR3 reads CASSVEQVTYNEQFF. The CDR3 DNA reads TGTGCCAGCAGCGTAGAACAGGTGACCTACAATGAGCAGTTCTTC. The gene calls are TRBV9 and TRBJ2-1, with D possibly matching TRBD1 (5 bases). V lost 0 bases, J lost 2 bases, and 9 bases lay in between. The CDR3 is made up of 15 amino acids. Germline V gives CDR1 SGDLS, CDR2 YYNGEE.

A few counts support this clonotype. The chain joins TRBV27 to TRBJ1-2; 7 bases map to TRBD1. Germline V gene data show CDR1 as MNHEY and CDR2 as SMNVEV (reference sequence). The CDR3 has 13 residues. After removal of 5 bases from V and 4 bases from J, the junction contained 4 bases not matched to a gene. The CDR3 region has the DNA TGTGCCAGCAGTACGCGGACAGGCTATGGCTACACCTTC. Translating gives CASSTRTGYGYTF.

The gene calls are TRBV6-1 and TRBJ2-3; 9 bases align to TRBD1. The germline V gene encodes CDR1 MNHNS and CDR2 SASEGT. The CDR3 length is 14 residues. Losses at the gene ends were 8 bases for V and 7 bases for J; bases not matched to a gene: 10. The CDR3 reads CASLPGQGVNTQYF. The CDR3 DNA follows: TGTGCCAGCCTTCCGGGACAGGGTGTAAATACGCAGTATTTT.

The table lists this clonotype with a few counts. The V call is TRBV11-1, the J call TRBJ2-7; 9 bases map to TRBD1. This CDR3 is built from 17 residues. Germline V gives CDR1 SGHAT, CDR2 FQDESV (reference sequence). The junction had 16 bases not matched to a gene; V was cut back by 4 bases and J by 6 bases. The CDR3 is CASSSLQGAREPSEQYF. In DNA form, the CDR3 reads TGTGCCAGCAGCTCCCTACAGGGGGCGCGGGAACCCTCCGAGCAGTACTTC.

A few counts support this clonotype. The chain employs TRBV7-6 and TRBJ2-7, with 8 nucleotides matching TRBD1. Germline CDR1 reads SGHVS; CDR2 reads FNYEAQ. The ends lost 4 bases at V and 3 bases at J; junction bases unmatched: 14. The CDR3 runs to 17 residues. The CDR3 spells CASSSSESGQVFYEQYF. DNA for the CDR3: TGTGCCAGCAGCTCCAGCGAGTCGGGACAGGTCTTCTACGAGCAGTACTTC. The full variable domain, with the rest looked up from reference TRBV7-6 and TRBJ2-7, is GAGVSQSPRYKVTKRGQDVALRCDPISGHVSLYWYRQALGQGPEFLTYFNYEAQQDKSGLPNDRFSAERPEGSISTLTIQRTEQRDSAMYRCASSSSESGQVFYEQYFGPGTRLTVT.

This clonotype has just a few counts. The CDR3 bases are TGTGCCAGCAGCCAAACTCAGGTGGGGTCTGGAAGAGGGACCCAGTACTTC. It is translated as CASSQTQVGSGRGTQYF. This chain connects TRBV3-1 to TRBJ2-5, with D uncertain. The CDR3 is 17 amino acids. Germline V gene lookup returns CDR1 LGHDT and CDR2 YNNKEL (reference sequence). V dropped 2 bases and J dropped 7 bases, with 23 bases sitting between them.